Listed below are T cell receptor beta chains from one sample, sequenced in a study of a mutant IDH1 vaccine in newly diagnosed glioma. Sequencing used immunoSEQ multiplex PCR; TCRdb keeps in-frame clones, though not all of them. This sample has about 98,000 clones, with roughly 90% found just once. The sample consisted of PBMCs, taken from a glioma patient treated with radiotherapy, temozolomide or both. These receptors were obtained from a woman aged 45-60 years with glioma. The CDR3 runs from the conserved cysteine through the conserved F or W. Each record gives: CDR3 protein, CDR3 DNA, J gene, V gene, D gene, clone size. D genes are given only for firm matches. Some rows mark clone size as missing; the rest say once, few, many or name a class of expanded clone.

CASSSGEKLFF | TGTGCCAGCAGTTCGGGTGAAAAACTGTTTTTT | TRBJ1-4 | TRBV28 | . | .
CASRAGMETQYF | TGTGCCAGCAGAGCAGGGATGGAGACCCAGTACTTC | TRBJ2-5 | TRBV28 | . | .
CASKGQSYEQYF | TGTGCCAGCAAAGGACAGTCCTACGAGCAGTACTTC | TRBJ2-7 | TRBV6-1 | . | .
CAWRTGGRGGELFF | TGTGCCTGGAGGACCGGAGGGCGGGGCGGGGAGCTGTTTTTT | TRBJ2-2 | TRBV30 | . | .
CASRQETQYF | TGTGCCAGCAGACAAGAGACCCAGTACTTC | TRBJ2-5 | TRBV21-1 | . | .
CASSSLRGLAGGTATEQYF | TGTGCCAGCAGTTCCCTACGTGGGTTGGCGGGAGGGACCGCCACCGAGCAGTACTTC | TRBJ2-7 | TRBV28 | TRBD2 | .
CASREGTVNYEQYF | TGTGCCAGCCGAGAGGGGACAGTGAACTACGAGCAGTACTTC | TRBJ2-7 | TRBV28 | TRBD1 | .
CASSNSQGVGYTF | TGTGCCAGCAGCAATTCTCAGGGGGTTGGCTACACCTTC | TRBJ1-2 | TRBV6-6 | TRBD1 | .
CASSLGDSRNTIYF | TGCGCCAGCAGTCTAGGGGACAGCAGGAACACCATATATTTT | TRBJ1-3 | TRBV4-1 | TRBD1 | .
CASSPGGFLSYEQYF | TGTGCCAGCAGCCCCGGGGGGTTCCTCTCCTACGAGCAGTACTTC | TRBJ2-7 | TRBV7-2 | TRBD2 | .
CASSAVLQGDEQFF | TGCGCCAGCAGCGCGGTCCTCCAGGGGGATGAGCAGTTCTTC | TRBJ2-1 | TRBV5-1 | TRBD1 | .
CASSLEADTQYF | TGTGCCAGCAGCTTGGAGGCAGATACGCAGTATTTT | TRBJ2-3 | TRBV5-5 | . | .
CASSLAGQGAGEQYF | TGTGCCAGCAGCTTGGCGGGACAGGGGGCCGGAGAGCAGTACTTC | TRBJ2-7 | TRBV5-4 | TRBD1 | .
CASSNRDRGYEQYF | TGCGCCAGCAGCAACCGGGACAGGGGTTACGAGCAGTACTTC | TRBJ2-7 | TRBV5-1 | TRBD1 | .
CASRRGQGYEDEQFF | TGTGCCAGCAGAAGGGGACAGGGGTATGAGGATGAGCAGTTCTTC | TRBJ2-1 | TRBV2 | TRBD1 | .
CATSRDAVRERISYEQYF | TGTGCCACCAGCAGAGATGCTGTGCGGGAGCGGATCTCCTACGAGCAGTACTTC | TRBJ2-7 | TRBV15 | TRBD2 | .
CASSPGLAGVSQETQYF | TGCGCCAGCAGCCCAGGACTAGCGGGAGTGAGCCAAGAGACCCAGTACTTC | TRBJ2-5 | TRBV4-1 | TRBD2 | .
CASSIAGGLRSYNEQFF | TGTGCCAGCAGCATAGCGGGAGGGCTGCGATCCTACAATGAGCAGTTCTTC | TRBJ2-1 | TRBV5-4 | TRBD2 | .
CAWSRGRNTEAFF | TGTGCCTGGAGTCGGGGCAGAAACACTGAAGCTTTCTTT | TRBJ1-1 | TRBV30 | . | .
CASSLWGYEQYF | TGTGCCAGCAGTCTGTGGGGGTACGAGCAGTACTTC | TRBJ2-7 | TRBV28 | . | .
CASSQEEGYSPLHF | TGCGCCAGCAGCCAAGAGGAGGGCTATTCACCCCTCCACTTT | TRBJ1-6 | TRBV4-1 | . | .
CASVWDSTSYEQYF | TGTGCCAGCGTCTGGGACTCTACCTCCTACGAGCAGTACTTC | TRBJ2-7 | TRBV2 | . | .
CASSSPGQGARNEQFF | TGTGCCAGCAGTTCGCCGGGACAGGGGGCGCGTAATGAGCAGTTCTTC | TRBJ2-1 | TRBV6-6 | TRBD1 | .
CASSWQGWNQPQHF | TGTGCCAGCAGTTGGCAGGGTTGGAATCAGCCCCAGCATTTT | TRBJ1-5 | TRBV28 | . | .
CAWSDRGSPLHF | TGTGCCTGGAGTGACAGGGGTTCACCCCTCCACTTT | TRBJ1-6 | TRBV30 | TRBD1 | .
CASSLSGAEAFF | TGTGCCAGCAGTTTATCCGGGGCTGAAGCTTTCTTT | TRBJ1-1 | TRBV28 | . | few
CASSISKAGANVLTF | TGTGCCAGTAGTATTAGTAAGGCTGGGGCCAACGTCCTGACTTTC | TRBJ2-6 | TRBV19 | . | once